The sequence of this TCR beta chain was determined in a study of cytomegalovirus exposure and HLA in healthy donors. In this sample, this clone turned up a few times. Its antigen remains unknown. CDR1 is ENHRY and CDR2 is SYGVKD in the germline V gene. The CDR3 has 13 residues. Unmatched junction bases numbered 6, after V lost 8 bases and J lost 4 bases. Donors showed nominal health when sampled, although they likely had unrecorded immune exposures. Study conclusions and caveats: A later analysis associated roughly 15,000 TCR beta sequences with HLA alleles at a 0.05 false discovery rate. It was reported in a later analysis that an Asian-associated ancestry cluster showed fewer N-insertions than the roughly 670-donor mean.

The study ran its PCR with 60 Vbeta and 13 Jbeta primers. The table came from immunoSEQ multiplex PCR; TCRdb's copy has only in-frame clones and leaves some out. The repertoire consists of 93,000 or so clones, with 79% occurring once and the leading ten covering roughly 4%. The sequence came from a man aged 50 to 59 in good health and CMV-seropositive. V usage is TRBV10-3 and J usage is TRBJ2-5, with TRBD1 matching over 8 bases. The source material was PBMCs. CDR3 sequence reads: CAISGQGAETQYF. CDR3 coding DNA: TGTGCCATCTCTGGGCAGGGGGCAGAGACCCAGTACTTC.